The entry below describes one TCR beta chain. This record comes from a study of cytomegalovirus exposure and HLA in healthy donors. For the study at large: HLA-typed donors were the source of approximately 85 million unique TCRs held in an early data release.

Researchers ran the PCR with 60 Vbeta and 13 Jbeta primers. Sequencing was performed with immunoSEQ multiplex PCR; in TCRdb, only in-frame clones are kept and a portion is missing. The table shows more than 95,000 clones, with around 68% occurring only once. V lost 2 bases, J lost 4 bases, and 6 bases stayed unmatched. Per the germline V gene, CDR1 is SGDLS and CDR2 is YYNGEE. The CDR3 consists of 16 residues. The receptor's source is a woman aged 45 to 65 in good health and CMV-seropositive. The chain employs TRBV9 and TRBJ2-2, with 9 bases lining up with TRBD2. Sequencing used PBMCs. The CDR3 DNA follows: TGTGCCAGCAGCGTTCCCGGGACTAGCCCCACCGGGGAGCTGTTTTTT. Translated, it gives CASSVPGTSPTGELFF.